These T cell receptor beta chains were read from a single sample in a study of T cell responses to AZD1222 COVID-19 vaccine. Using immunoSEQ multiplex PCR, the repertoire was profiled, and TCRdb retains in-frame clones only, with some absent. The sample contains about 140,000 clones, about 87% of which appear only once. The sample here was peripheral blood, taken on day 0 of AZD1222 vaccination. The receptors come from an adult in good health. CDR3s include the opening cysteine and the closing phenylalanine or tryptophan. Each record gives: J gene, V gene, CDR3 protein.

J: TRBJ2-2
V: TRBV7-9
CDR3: CASSLGQPGELFF

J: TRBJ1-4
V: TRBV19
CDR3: CASSVRRGQGPSRNEKLFF

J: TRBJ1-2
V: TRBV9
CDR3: CASTLAANYGYTF

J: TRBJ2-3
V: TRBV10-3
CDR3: CAISEGGLEGDTQYF

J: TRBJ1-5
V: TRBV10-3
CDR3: CAISRGGQINQPQHF

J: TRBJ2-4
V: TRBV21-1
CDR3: CASTEIGGAKNIQYF

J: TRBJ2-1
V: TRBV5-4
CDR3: CASSLGRPTLYNEQFF

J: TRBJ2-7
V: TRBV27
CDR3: CASSLQGTSGRLVYEQYF

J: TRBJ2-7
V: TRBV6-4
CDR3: CASRPREQYF

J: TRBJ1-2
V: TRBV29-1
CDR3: CSVGEGYGYTF

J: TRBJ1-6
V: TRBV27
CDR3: CASSQKSQTSSYNSPLHF

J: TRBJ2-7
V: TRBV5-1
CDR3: CASSLWGVAQQSYEQYF

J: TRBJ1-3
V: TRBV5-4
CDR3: CASSPHGGKGYNTIYF

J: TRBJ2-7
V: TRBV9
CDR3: CASSDTGSTYEQYF

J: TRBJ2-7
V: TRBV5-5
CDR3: CASSLEGPHEQYF

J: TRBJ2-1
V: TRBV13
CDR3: CASSLRTSGLSYNEQFF

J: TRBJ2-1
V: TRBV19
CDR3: CASGTSGSSNEQFF

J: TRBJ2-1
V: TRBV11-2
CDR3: CASSTYRGYSNEQFF

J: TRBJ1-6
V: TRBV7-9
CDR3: CASSPAGPGSPLHF

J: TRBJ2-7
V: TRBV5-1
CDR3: CASSLVTGGEQYF

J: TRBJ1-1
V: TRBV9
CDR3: CASSGPKTGTGNTEAFF

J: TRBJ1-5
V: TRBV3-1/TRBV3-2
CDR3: CASSQGPWDRGSQPQHF

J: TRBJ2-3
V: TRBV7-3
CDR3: CASSFGLAGAPGDTQYF

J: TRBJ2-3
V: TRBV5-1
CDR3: CASSLGGIRTDTQYF

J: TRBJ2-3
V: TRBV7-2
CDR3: CASSPRQASSTDTQYF

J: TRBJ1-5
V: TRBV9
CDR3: CASSVRREVLWPQHF

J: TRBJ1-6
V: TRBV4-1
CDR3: CASSQGDPNNSPLHF

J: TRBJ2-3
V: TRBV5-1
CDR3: CASSLERSTDTQYF

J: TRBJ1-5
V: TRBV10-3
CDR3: CAISESGQGSNQPQHF

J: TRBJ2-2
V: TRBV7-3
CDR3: CASSLTAGGNTGELFF

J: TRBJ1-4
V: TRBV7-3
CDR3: CASSPARTRAATNEKLFF

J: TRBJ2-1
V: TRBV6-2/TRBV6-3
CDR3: CASSFRTAGLAASYNEQFF

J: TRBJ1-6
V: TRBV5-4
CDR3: CASSSGQEMSPLHF

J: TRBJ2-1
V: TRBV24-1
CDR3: CATSAAEDEQFF

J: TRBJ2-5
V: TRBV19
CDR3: CASSIGRDQETQYF

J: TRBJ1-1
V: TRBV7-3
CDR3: CASPAPEAFF

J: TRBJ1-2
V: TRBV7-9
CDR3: CATASGYGYTF

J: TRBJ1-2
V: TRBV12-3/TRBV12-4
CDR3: CATGGGPAQGYTF

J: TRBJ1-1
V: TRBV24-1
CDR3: CATSDFTGATEAFF

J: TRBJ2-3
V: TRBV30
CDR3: CAWSVRTSGVGDTQYF

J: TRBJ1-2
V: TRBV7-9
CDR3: CASSLSQNYGYTF

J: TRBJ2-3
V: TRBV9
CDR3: CASSPHPADTQYF

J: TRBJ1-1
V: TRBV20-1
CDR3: CSASKMDGLQAFF

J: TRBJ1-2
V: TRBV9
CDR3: CASSVAQAGVGYTF

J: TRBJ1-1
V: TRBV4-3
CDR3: CASSQDWRAAAFF

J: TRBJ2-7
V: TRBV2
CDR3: CALSGLAGRNEQYF

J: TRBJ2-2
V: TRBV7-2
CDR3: CASSLGIINTGELFF

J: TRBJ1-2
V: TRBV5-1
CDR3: CASSLEEGSGYTF

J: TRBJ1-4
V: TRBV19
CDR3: CASGSGAYRGKLFF